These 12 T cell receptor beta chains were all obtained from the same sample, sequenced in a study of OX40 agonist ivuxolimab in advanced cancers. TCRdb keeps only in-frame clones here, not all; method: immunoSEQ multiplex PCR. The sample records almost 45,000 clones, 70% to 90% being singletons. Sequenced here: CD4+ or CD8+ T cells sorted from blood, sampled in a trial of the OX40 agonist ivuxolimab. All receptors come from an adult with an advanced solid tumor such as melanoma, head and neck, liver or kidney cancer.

The CDR3: CASSLAGPGESSYNEQFF. CDR3 nucleotide sequence: TGTGCCAGCAGCTTAGCGGGCCCGGGGGAAAGCTCCTACAATGAGCAGTTCTTC. This chain joins TRBV7-2 and TRBJ2-1; tentatively, D is TRBD2 (6 bases). Trimming left V 0 bases short and J 0 bases short, with 15 bases between. This CDR3 region has 18 residues. Germline lookup yields CDR1 SGHTA and CDR2 FQGNSA. The whole variable domain, filled in from reference TRBV7-2 and TRBJ2-1, reads GAGVSQSPSNKVTEKGKDVELRCDPISGHTALYWYRQSLGQGLEFLIYFQGNSAPDKSGLPSDRFSAERTGGSVSTLTIQRTQQEDSAVYLCASSLAGPGESSYNEQFFGPGTRLTVL.

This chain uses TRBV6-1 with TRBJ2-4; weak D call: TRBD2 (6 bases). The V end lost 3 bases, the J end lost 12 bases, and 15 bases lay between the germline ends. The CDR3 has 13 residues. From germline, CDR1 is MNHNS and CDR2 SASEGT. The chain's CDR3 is CASSEYRRDSQYF. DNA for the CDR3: TGTGCCAGCAGTGAGTACAGGAGGGATAGTCAGTACTTC.

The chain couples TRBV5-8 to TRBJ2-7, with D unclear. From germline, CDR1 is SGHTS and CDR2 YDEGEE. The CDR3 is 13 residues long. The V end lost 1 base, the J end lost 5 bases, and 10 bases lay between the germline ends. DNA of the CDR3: TGTGCCAGCAGCTTGCCTGATTTCGACGAGCAGTACGTC. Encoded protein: CASSLPDFDEQYV.

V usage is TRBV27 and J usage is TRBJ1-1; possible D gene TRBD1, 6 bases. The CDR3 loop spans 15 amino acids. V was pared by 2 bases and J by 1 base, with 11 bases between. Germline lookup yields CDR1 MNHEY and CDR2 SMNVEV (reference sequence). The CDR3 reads CASSLTGGPNTEAFF. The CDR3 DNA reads TGTGCCAGCAGTTTAACGGGGGGCCCGAACACTGAAGCTTTCTTT.

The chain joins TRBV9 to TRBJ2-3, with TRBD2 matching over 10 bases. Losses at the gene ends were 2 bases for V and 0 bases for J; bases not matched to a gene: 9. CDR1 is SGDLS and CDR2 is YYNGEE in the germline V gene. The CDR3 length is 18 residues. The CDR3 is CASSVAIVAGGSTDTQYF. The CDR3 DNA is TGTGCCAGCAGCGTGGCGATTGTAGCGGGGGGAAGCACAGATACGCAGTATTTT.

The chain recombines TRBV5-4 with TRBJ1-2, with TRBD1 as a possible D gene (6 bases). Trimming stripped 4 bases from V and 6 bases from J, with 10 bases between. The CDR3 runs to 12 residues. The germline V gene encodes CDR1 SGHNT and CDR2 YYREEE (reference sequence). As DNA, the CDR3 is TGTGCCAGCAGCCTCGGACAGAATGGCTACACCTTC. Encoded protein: CASSLGQNGYTF.

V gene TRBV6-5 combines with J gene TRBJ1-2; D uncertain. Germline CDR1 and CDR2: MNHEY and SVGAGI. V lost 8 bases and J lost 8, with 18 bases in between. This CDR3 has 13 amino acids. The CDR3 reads CASLSDRREGYTF. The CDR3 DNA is TGTGCCAGCCTCTCGGACCGAAGAGAAGGCTACACCTTC.

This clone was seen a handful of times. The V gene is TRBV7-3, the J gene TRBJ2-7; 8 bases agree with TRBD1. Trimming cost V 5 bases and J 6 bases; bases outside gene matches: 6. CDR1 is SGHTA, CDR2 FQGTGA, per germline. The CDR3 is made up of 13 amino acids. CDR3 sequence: CASSQTGASEQYF. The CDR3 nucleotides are TGTGCCAGCAGCCAGACAGGGGCTAGCGAGCAGTACTTC.

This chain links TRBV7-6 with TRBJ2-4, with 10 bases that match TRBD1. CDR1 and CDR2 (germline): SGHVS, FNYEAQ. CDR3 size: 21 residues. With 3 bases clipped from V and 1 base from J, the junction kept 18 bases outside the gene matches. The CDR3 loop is CASSLRETGGPQTIAKNIQYF. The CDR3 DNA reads TGTGCCAGCAGCTTGAGAGAGACAGGGGGCCCGCAAACTATCGCCAAAAACATTCAGTACTTC.

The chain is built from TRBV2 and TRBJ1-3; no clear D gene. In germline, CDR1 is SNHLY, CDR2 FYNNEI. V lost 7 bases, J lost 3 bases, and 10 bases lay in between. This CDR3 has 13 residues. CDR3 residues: CASTMPGGNTIYF. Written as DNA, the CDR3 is TGTGCCAGCACAATGCCAGGTGGAAACACCATATATTTT.

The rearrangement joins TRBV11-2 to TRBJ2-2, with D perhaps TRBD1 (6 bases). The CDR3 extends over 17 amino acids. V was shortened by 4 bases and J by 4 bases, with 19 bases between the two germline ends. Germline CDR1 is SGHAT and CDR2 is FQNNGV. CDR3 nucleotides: TGTGCCAGCAGCTCAGGGCCATACAGGGAACCCACCGGGGAGCTGTTTTTT. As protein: CASSSGPYREPTGELFF.

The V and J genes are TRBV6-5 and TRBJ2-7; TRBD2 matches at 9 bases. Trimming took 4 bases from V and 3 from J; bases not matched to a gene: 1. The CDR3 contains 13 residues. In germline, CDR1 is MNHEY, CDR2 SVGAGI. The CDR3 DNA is TGTGCCAGCAGTTTAGCGGGGGACTACGAGCAGTACTTC. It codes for CASSLAGDYEQYF.